A single T cell receptor beta chain is shown here with its context. Its antigen is not identified. Autoimmune disease history or systemic immunosuppression was exclusionary. Libraries were prepared by immunoSEQ multiplex PCR; TCRdb keeps only in-frame clonotypes and omits some of them. The sample has around 100,000 clones, 91% seen once; the top ten hold approximately 0.58%. The sample comes from a study of OX40 agonist ivuxolimab in advanced cancers. Across the study: Averaging roughly 60 years in age, with a range of roughly 20 to 80, the cohort was about 86% male.

Whole-study findings and limits: Some nonresponders likewise displayed low normalized T-cell clonal expansion.

The CDR3 is 15 residues long. Trimming took 0 bases from V and 0 from J, leaving 6 bases between them. Germline CDR1 and CDR2: SGHRS and YFSETQ. This clonotype originated in an adult with an advanced solid tumor such as melanoma, head and neck, liver or kidney cancer. V gene TRBV5-1 combines with J gene TRBJ2-2; D remains ambiguous. The source was CD4+ or CD8+ T cells sorted from blood, collected in a trial of the OX40 agonist ivuxolimab. CDR3 sequence: CASSLAAANTGELFF. The CDR3 DNA sequence: TGCGCCAGCAGCTTGGCGGCAGCGAACACCGGGGAGCTGTTTTTT.